This record looks at one T cell receptor beta chain sequence and its context. This entry belongs to a study of beta chain features in type 1 diabetes. Reverse transcription of all isolated RNA meant that expressed TCRB transcripts were sequenced. Libraries were prepared by immunoSEQ multiplex PCR; TCRdb keeps only in-frame clonotypes and omits some of them. The data contain a few hundred thousand clones, about 32% of them singletons. This CDR3 comprises 15 residues. V was shortened by 2 bases and J by 3 bases, with 14 bases between the two germline ends. Looked up from germline, CDR1 is SGHRS and CDR2 is YFSETQ.

The receptor was derived from a man aged 18 to 30 in good health. This chain connects TRBV5-1 to TRBJ2-5; no firm D call. Sequencing was carried out using naive CD4+ T cells from blood. This CDR3 reads CASSFFLQAEETQYF. CDR3 DNA: TGCGCCAGCAGCTTCTTCCTCCAGGCCGAAGAGACCCAGTACTTC.